This T cell receptor beta chain was found in a study of cytomegalovirus exposure and HLA in healthy donors. The CDR3 has 16 amino acids. From germline, CDR1 is SGHTA and CDR2 FQGNSA. V lost 5 bases and J lost 5, with 19 bases in between. PCR used 60 Vbeta primers and 13 Jbeta primers. Clones were read by immunoSEQ multiplex PCR, and TCRdb kept only the in-frame ones, dropping some. This table holds fewer than 180,000 clones, 70% to 80% found once. The sequence derives from a man aged 45-65 years in good health and CMV-seropositive. Material for sequencing was PBMCs. The V and J genes are TRBV7-2 and TRBJ2-1, with D perhaps TRBD2 (6 bases). The CDR3 DNA reads as TGTGCCAGCAGCCCTAACCTCCGGGGGTCCCACAATGAGCAGTTCTTC. It yields the protein CASSPNLRGSHNEQFF.